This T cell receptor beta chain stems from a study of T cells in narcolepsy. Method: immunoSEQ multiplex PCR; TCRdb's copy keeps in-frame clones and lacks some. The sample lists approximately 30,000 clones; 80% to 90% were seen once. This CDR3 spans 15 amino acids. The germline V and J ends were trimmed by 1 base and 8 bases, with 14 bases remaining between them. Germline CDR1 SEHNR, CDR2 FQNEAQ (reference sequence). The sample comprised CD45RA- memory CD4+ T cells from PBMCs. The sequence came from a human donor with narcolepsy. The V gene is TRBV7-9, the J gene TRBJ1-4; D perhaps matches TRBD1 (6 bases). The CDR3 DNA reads TGTGCCAGCAGCTTAGGCCAGGGGCATGGGGAAAAACTGTTTTTT. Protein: CASSLGQGHGEKLFF.